The clone carrying this T cell receptor beta chain came up many times. Its cognate antigen is unknown. The data derive from a study of T cells in Graves' hyperthyroidism and ophthalmopathy. Findings and limits, study-wide: Onset of ophthalmopathy came a median 6.5 months after the model predicted it.

Source material for PBMCs was more than 7.5 ml fresh peripheral blood. Regions amplified from RNA transcripts were the TCR beta CDR3 regions. The HTBI primer set was used in a first-round RT-PCR of the TCR CDR3. TCRdb fed the multiplex PCR reads into MiXCR, producing one record per CDR3 protein. In the table there are hundreds of thousands of distinct CDR3 sequences, roughly 14% of which are singletons. V dropped 3 bases and J dropped 3; count of bases not matched to a gene: 7. The length of the CDR3 is 14 residues. Germline V gene lookup returns CDR1 DFQATT and CDR2 SNEGSKA (reference sequence). Input material: blood. This clonotype originated in a woman in her twenties or thirties with Graves' hyperthyroidism that later progressed to Graves' ophthalmopathy. The chain links TRBV20-1 to TRBJ1-2; 7 bases align to TRBD1. CDR3 loop: CSARAGTAYYGYTF. CDR3 sequence (DNA): TGCAGTGCTAGGGCCGGGACAGCGTACTATGGCTACACCTTC.